The 6 T cell receptor beta chains in this list originate from one sample, sequenced in a study of beta chain features in type 1 diabetes. Findings and limits, study-wide: For Type 1 diabetes patients, all four CD4+ subsets carried TCRB CDR3s that were moderately but significantly shorter.

The whole isolated RNA underwent reverse transcription, so sequencing captured expressed TCRB transcripts. Measured with immunoSEQ multiplex PCR; TCRdb has only the in-frame clones, and not every one. The table has under 850,000 clones, under 15% seen once; the top ten hold 0.022%. These receptors lack a known antigen. Sequencing input: naive CD4+ T cells from blood. These receptors originate from a man aged 18-30 years with type 1 diabetes.

The V call is TRBV9, the J call TRBJ2-5, with D unclear. Germline CDR1 is SGDLS and CDR2 is YYNGEE. The V gene lost 0 bases and the J gene lost 1 base, with 7 bases spanning the gap. The CDR3 length is 14 residues. As DNA, the CDR3 is TGTGCCAGCAGCGTAGCTCTCGCCCAAGAGACCCAGTACTTC. Translation gives CASSVALAQETQYF.

This clone was recorded a few times. The genes are TRBV6-1 and TRBJ2-4; no firm D call. Trimming removed 3 bases from V and 3 bases from J, with 9 bases in between. The CDR3 has 14 amino acids. Germline CDR1 MNHNS, CDR2 SASEGT. The CDR3 DNA sequence: TGTGCCAGCAGTGATGGGTCAGGCAAAAACATTCAGTACTTC. Protein sequence: CASSDGSGKNIQYF.

The chain is built from TRBV5-1 and TRBJ1-4; D gene uncertain. V shed 1 base and J shed 8 bases, with 12 bases lying between them. The CDR3 is 14 amino acids. CDR1 is SGHRS, CDR2 YFSETQ, per germline. The CDR3 nucleotides are TGCGCCAGCAGCTTGACTCCTGAAGGCGAAAAACTGTTTTTT. Protein sequence: CASSLTPEGEKLFF.

This clone has only a few counts. The V and J genes are TRBV27 and TRBJ2-6; D gene unclear. The CDR3 is 15 amino acids. The germline V gene has CDR1 MNHEY and CDR2 SMNVEV (reference sequence). Trimming stripped 6 bases from V and 4 bases from J, with 13 bases between. Written as DNA, the CDR3 is TGTGCCAGCAGGGGTTTCCTGCCCGGGGCCAACGTCCTGACTTTC. Amino acids: CASRGFLPGANVLTF.

The rearrangement joins TRBV9 to TRBJ2-5; no definite D call. V was cut by 0 bases and J by 0 bases, with 9 bases left in between. CDR1 SGDLS and CDR2 YYNGEE come from the germline V gene. The CDR3 consists of 15 residues. CDR3 DNA: TGTGCCAGCAGCGTAGCTCTCGAGTACCAAGAGACCCAGTACTTC. Encoded protein: CASSVALEYQETQYF.

The J gene is TRBJ2-2, the V gene TRBV14; TRBD2 might be the D (6 bases). This CDR3 is 16 amino acids long. The V gene lost 1 base and the J gene lost 0 bases, with 9 bases spanning the gap. CDR1 SGHDN and CDR2 FVKESK come from the germline V gene. CDR3 protein: CASSQVGGTNTGELFF. Written as DNA, the CDR3 is TGTGCCAGCAGCCAAGTGGGGGGAACGAACACCGGGGAGCTGTTTTTT.